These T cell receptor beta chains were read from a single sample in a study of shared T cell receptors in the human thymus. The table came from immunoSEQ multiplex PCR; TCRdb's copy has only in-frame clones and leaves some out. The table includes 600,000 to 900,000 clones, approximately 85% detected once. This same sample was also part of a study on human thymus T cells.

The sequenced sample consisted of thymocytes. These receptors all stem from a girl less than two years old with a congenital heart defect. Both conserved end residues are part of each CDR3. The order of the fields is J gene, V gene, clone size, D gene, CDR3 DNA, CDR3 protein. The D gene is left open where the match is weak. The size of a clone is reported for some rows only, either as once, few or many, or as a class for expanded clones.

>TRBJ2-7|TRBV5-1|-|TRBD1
TGCGCCAGCAGCTTGTCCCTTGACAGGGGGGAATGCGAGCAGTACTTC
CASSLSLDRGECEQYF
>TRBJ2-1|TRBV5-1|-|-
TGCGCCAGCAGCTTCAACAGGGACAATGAGCAGTTCTTC
CASSFNRDNEQFF
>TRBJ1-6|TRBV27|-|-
TGTGCCAGCAGTTCCCCGGGGTCGACAGGATCTAATTCACCCCTCCACTTT
CASSSPGSTGSNSPLHF
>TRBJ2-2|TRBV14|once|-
TGTGCCAGCAGCCAAGCTCCAGGGCTCGGGGAGCTGTTTTTT
CASSQAPGLGELFF
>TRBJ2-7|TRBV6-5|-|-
TGTGCCATCCGCGGGTTGGATTTCGACGAGCAGTACTTC
CAIRGLDFDEQYF
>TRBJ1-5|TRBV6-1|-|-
TGTGCCACCGTAAATTTGTATAGCAATCAGCCCCAGCATTTT
CATVNLYSNQPQHF
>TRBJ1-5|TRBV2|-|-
TGTGCCAGCAGTGAGGGGCAGGTACGCAATCAGCCCCAGCATTTT
CASSEGQVRNQPQHF
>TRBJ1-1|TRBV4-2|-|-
TGTGCCAGCAGCTTACAGGGCCGGAAAACTGAAGCTTTCTTT
CASSLQGRKTEAFF
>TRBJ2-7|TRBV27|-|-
TGTGCCAGCAGTTTATCGAATGAGAACAGCCTCACCTACGAGCAGTACTTC
CASSLSNENSLTYEQYF
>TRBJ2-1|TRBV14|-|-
TGTGCCAGCAGCCACTTAGTCTCCTACAATGAGCAGTTCTTC
CASSHLVSYNEQFF
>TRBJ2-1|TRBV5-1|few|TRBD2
TGCGCCAGCAGCACCCGGACTAGCGGGGGTTACAATGAGCAGTTCTTC
CASSTRTSGGYNEQFF
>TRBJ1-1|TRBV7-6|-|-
TGTGCCAGCAGCTTAGAGGTTCGGGGAAGAGCTTTCTTT
CASSLEVRGRAFF
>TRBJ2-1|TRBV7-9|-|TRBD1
TGTGCCAGCAGCTTAGGGGCAGGGGGTTACCACAATGAGCAGTTCTTC
CASSLGAGGYHNEQFF
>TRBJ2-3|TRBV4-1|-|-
TGCGCCAGCAGCCAGATAGAGTGGTCCGCACCAGATACGCAGTATTTT
CASSQIEWSAPDTQYF
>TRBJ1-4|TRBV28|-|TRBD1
TGTGCCAGCAGCTCGACAGGGTTGGATGAAAAACTGTTTTTT
CASSSTGLDEKLFF
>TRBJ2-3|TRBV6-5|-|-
TGTGCCAGCAGTTACAGGGGCGCAGATACGCAGTATTTT
CASSYRGADTQYF
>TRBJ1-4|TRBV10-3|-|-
TGTGCCACCCGAGGTCAGGAAAAACTGTTTTTT
CATRGQEKLFF
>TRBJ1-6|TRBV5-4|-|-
TGTGCCAGCAGCGCGGGGGGCTTGACCCTCCACTTT
CASSAGGLTLHF
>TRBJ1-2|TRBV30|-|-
TGTGCCTGGAGTGGGGCAGGAGGTAGTAGGGGCTACACCTTC
CAWSGAGGSRGYTF
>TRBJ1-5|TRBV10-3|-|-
TGTGCCATCGGTCGGACAGAGAAAGGGCAGCCCCAGCATTTT
CAIGRTEKGQPQHF
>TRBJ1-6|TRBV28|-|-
TGTGCCAGCAGTTTGTGCCAGGGTCGTACTCCTGAATCACCCCTCCACTTT
CASSLCQGRTPESPLHF
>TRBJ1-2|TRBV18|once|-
TGTGCCAGCTCACCACTAACGTGGGCGGGGGGCTACACCTTC
CASSPLTWAGGYTF
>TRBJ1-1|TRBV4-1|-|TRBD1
TGCGCCAGCAGCCAGGGCCAGGGGGTTTTGAACACTGAAGCTTTCTTT
CASSQGQGVLNTEAFF
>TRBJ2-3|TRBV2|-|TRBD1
TGTGCCATCCGGACAGGGTGGACAGATACGCAGTATTTT
CAIRTGWTDTQYF
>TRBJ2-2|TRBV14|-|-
TGTGCCAGCAGCCACCTGTCAAGAAATAAGGGGGAACTCACCGGGGAGCTGTTTTTT
CASSHLSRNKGELTGELFF
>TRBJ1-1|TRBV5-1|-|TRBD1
TGCGCCAGCAGCTTGTGGTTAGACAGGGATGTGAACACTGAAGCTTTCTTT
CASSLWLDRDVNTEAFF
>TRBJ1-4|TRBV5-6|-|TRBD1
TGTGCCAGCAGCTTGGGGAACAGGGGTGGTGAAAAACTGTTTTTT
CASSLGNRGGEKLFF
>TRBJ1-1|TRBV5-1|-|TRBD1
TGCGCCAGCAGCTTGGGGAGGGGGCCGGCTGAAGCTTTCTTT
CASSLGRGPAEAFF
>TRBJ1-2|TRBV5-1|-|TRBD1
TGCGCCAGCAGCCCCGACAGGGGGCTACGCGACCGATATGGCTACACCTTC
CASSPDRGLRDRYGYTF
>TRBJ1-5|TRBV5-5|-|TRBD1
TGTGCCAGCAGCTTGACAGGGGAGATCTATAGCAATCAGCCCCAGCATTTT
CASSLTGEIYSNQPQHF
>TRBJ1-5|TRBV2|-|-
TGTGCCAGCATCGCAGGGAAATATAGCAATCAGCCCCAGCATTTT
CASIAGKYSNQPQHF
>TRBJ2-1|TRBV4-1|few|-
TGCGCCAGCAGCCAAGAGTTTTGGCCGTCACCCCACTCCTACAATGAGCAGTTCTTC
CASSQEFWPSPHSYNEQFF
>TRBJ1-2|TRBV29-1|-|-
TGCAGCGTGGTGAGACGGAGCCCGAAGGTAGGTCAACGCTGGAACTATGGCTACACCTTC
CSVVRRSPKVGQRWNYGYTF
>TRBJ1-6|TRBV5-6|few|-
TGTGCCAGCAGCTTAGGTCGGGGAAACAATTCACCCCTCCACTTT
CASSLGRGNNSPLHF
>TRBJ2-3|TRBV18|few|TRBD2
TGTGCCAGCTCACGCCTACTAGCGGGGCGCACAGATACGCAGTATTTT
CASSRLLAGRTDTQYF
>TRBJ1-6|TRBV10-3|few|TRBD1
TGTGCCATCAGAAGGGACAGTCCCCCAGCTGGAGGTAATTCACCCCTCCACTTT
CAIRRDSPPAGGNSPLHF
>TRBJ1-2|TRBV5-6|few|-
TGTGCCAGCAGCCCTGACAGGAGTGCACTCTATGGCTACACCTTC
CASSPDRSALYGYTF
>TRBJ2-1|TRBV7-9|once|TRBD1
TGTGCCAGCAGCTTAGGGACAGGGGGCCATGAGCAGTTCTTC
CASSLGTGGHEQFF
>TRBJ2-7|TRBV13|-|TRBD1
TGTGCCAGCAGCTTAGGTCTAGTGGGACAGGGTAGCGAGCAGTACTTC
CASSLGLVGQGSEQYF
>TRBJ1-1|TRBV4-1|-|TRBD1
TGCGCCAGCAGCCAAGAAAACCGACAGGGCCGGAACACTGAAGCTTTCTTT
CASSQENRQGRNTEAFF
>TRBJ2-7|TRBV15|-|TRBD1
TGTGCCACCAGCAGTGGCCACGGCAGGGGGTACGAGCAGTACTTC
CATSSGHGRGYEQYF
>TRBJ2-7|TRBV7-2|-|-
TGTGCCAGCAGCTTAGGCAGGGACTACGAGCAGTACTTC
CASSLGRDYEQYF
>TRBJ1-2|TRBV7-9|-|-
TGTGCCAGCAGCTTCCACGGGACAAGTAGGGGCTACACCTTC
CASSFHGTSRGYTF
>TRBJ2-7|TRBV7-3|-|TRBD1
TGTGCCAGCAGCCCAATCCCCCGGGACAGGGGGCGCAAGACTTCCTACGAGCAGTACTTC
CASSPIPRDRGRKTSYEQYF
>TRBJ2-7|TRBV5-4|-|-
TGTGCCAGCAGCCGCAGGGCGCGGACGGTTCCCCTTCACTACGAGCAGTACTTC
CASSRRARTVPLHYEQYF
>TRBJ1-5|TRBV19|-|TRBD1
TGTGCCAGTAGTATAGATCCGATAGGACAGGTTAGCAATCAGCCCCAGCATTTT
CASSIDPIGQVSNQPQHF
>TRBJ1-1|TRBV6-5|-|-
TGTGCCAGCAGTTACACCGGGGGTGAGGGGTGTGCTTTCTTT
CASSYTGGEGCAFF
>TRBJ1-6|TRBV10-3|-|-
TGTGCCATCAGTGAGTCGAGGAGGTTCTATAATTCACCCCTCCACTTT
CAISESRRFYNSPLHF
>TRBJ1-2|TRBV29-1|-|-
TGCAGCGTCGACCTGCTGGGGCAGCCTATTAACTATGGCTACACCTTC
CSVDLLGQPINYGYTF
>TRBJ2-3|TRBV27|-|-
TGTGCCAGCAGCAAATCAGATACGCAGTATTTT
CASSKSDTQYF
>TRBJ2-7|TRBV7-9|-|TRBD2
TGTGCCAGCAGGGGAACTAGCGGGGGGGTGCCCTACGAGCAGTACTTC
CASRGTSGGVPYEQYF
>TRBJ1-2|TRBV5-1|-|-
TGCGCCAGCAGCTTGAGCCCACCGTACGTTTCCTATGGCTACACCTTC
CASSLSPPYVSYGYTF
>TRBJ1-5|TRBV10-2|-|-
TGCGCCAGCGGTGGGGGGGTAGCTCAGCCCCAGCATTTT
CASGGGVAQPQHF